The clone carrying this T cell receptor beta chain qualifies as medium-sized. Its antigen is as yet unknown. The CDR3 has 15 amino acids. The germline CDR1 and CDR2 sequences are WSHSY and SAAADI. The V segment lost 8 bases and the J segment 0 bases; nucleotides outside the gene matches: 6. About 500 ng RNA was reverse transcribed with alpha and beta constant-region primers. Each of the alpha and beta chains got its own library through chain-specific third strand synthesis with indices. Ligation attached cDNA to a 5' RACE adapter that carried a random hexamer and SP2 site. TCRdb ran MiXCR on the 5' RACE reads and lists one entry per CDR3 protein. Here the sample spans about 19,000 distinct CDR3 sequences, almost 9% being singletons. This entry is derived from a study of HIV-infected patients and healthy controls. Points from the study as a whole: Healthy control repertoires had roughly threefold more distinct CDR3s than untreated HIV+ repertoires, and higher Shannon diversity.

Whole blood was used without fractionation, so all unsorted peripheral T cells were included. The chain joins TRBV10-2 to TRBJ2-3; TRBD1 matches 9 bases. The receptor was isolated from an adult in good health. Input material: blood. CDR3 coding DNA: TGCGCCAGCGAACAGGGGGCGCGAAGCACAGATACGCAGTATTTT. Translating it yields CASEQGARSTDTQYF.